The clone carrying this T cell receptor (beta chain) has just a few counts. The antigen remains undetermined. The entry originates in a study of PD-1 blockade in classical Hodgkin lymphoma. General study points: At baseline, newly diagnosed patients reportedly showed less TCR diversity than healthy donors. Those patients who began receiving nivolumab less than 1 year after ASCT had lower diversity, and they were excluded. Causes of the repertoire differences remain undefined, possibly disease activity or prior therapy.

Clones were read by immunoSEQ multiplex PCR, and TCRdb kept only the in-frame ones, dropping some. The table lists 6,400 or so clones, roughly 85% of them singletons. The CDR3 extends over 14 amino acids. Trimming cost V 2 bases and J 4 bases, with 12 bases left between them. CDR1 and CDR2 (germline): SGHRS, YFSETQ. Every patient experienced relapse after autologous stem cell transplantation, and brentuximab vedotin exposure varied. The authors purified CD4+ T cells from thawed PBMCs by magnetic negative selection. Patients reached a best response of complete response, partial response or progressive disease.

The sample was CD4+ T cells from blood, taken at baseline. This TCR came from a human donor with classical Hodgkin lymphoma. This chain connects TRBV5-1 to TRBJ1-2, with D unresolved. The CDR3 sequence: CASSLTGFGYGYTF. DNA for the CDR3: TGCGCCAGCAGCTTAACCGGGTTTGGCTATGGCTACACCTTC.